This T cell receptor beta chain was obtained from a study of cytomegalovirus exposure and HLA in healthy donors. Study results and caveats: According to reports, the classifier identified cytomegalovirus status with high specificity and sensitivity. According to a later analysis, TCR clusters from the first cohort tended to co-occur in the 110 or so validation repertoires. Researchers catalogued about 150 TCR beta chains as cytomegalovirus-associated.

The assay was immunoSEQ multiplex PCR, and TCRdb's table has in-frame clones only and misses some. Among 250,000 to 350,000 clones listed, over 75% were seen once. CDR1 GTSNPN and CDR2 SVGIG come from the germline V gene (reference sequence). The CDR3 has 11 amino acids. Trimming left V 5 bases short and J 7 bases short, with 11 bases between. Details on this clone: The antigen remains unidentified.

While the first cohort had 600 to 750 subjects, the donors belonged to the separate validation cohort of over a hundred subjects. This chain connects TRBV30 to TRBJ1-1, with D unresolved. This clonotype was obtained from a man aged 25 to 45 in good health and CMV-seronegative. Sequencing used PBMCs. The CDR3 DNA reads TGTGCCTGGGCTGGTAGCGTTGAAGCTTTCTTT. It codes for CAWAGSVEAFF.